The present T cell receptor (beta chain) was sequenced within a study of T cell responses to AZD1222 COVID-19 vaccine. The study's findings and limits: Targeting of unmutated variant regions was reportedly seen in nearly half of spike-specific TCRs.

Regarding this clone: Its antigen remains unidentified.

The assay was immunoSEQ multiplex PCR, and TCRdb's table has in-frame clones only and misses some. The data show about 110,000 clones, 85% to 90% seen once. This receptor was taken from an adult in good health. The sequenced sample was peripheral blood, obtained on day 0 of AZD1222 vaccination.

DNA of the CDR3: TGCGCCAGCAGCTTAGCGACAGGGGGCGTACGCGAGCAGTACTTC. Protein: CASSLATGGVREQYF. The chain is built from TRBV5-1 and TRBJ2-7, with 10 bases fitting TRBD1. The V gene's germline CDR1 is SGHRS and CDR2 YFSETQ. The CDR3 totals 15 residues. Trimming removed 2 bases from V and 6 bases from J; junction bases left unmatched: 8.